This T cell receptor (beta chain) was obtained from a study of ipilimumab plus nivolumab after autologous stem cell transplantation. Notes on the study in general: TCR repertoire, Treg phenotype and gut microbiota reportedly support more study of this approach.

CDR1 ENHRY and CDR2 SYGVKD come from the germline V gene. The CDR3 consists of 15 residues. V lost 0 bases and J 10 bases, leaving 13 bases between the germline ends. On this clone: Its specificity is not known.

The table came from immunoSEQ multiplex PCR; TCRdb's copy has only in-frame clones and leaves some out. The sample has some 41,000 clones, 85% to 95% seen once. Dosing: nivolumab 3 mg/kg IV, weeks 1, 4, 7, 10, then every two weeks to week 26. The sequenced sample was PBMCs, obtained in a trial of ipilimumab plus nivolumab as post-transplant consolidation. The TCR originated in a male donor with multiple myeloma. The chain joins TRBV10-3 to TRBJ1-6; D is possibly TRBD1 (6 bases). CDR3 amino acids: CAISESGAGESPLHF. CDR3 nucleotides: TGTGCCATCAGTGAGTCGGGGGCAGGGGAATCACCCCTCCACTTT.